This T cell receptor (beta chain) was sequenced in a study of blood T cells in healthy people across ages. Germline CDR1 is SGDLS and CDR2 is YYNGEE. The ends were cut back, 0 bases at V and 3 bases at J, with 7 bases in the middle. The CDR3 is 13 residues long. Primed by a sample-barcoded 5' primer and a J-beta primer mix, a second PCR proceeded for about 7 to 12 cycles. The template-switch adaptor, which had 12 random nucleotides, put a tag on each cDNA molecule. TCRdb reprocessed the 5' RACE reads via MiXCR and lists one record per CDR3 protein. The sample lists 1.5 million to 2 million distinct CDR3 sequences; roughly 50% were seen once.

The TCR comes from a middle-aged woman in good health. The chain combines TRBV9 with TRBJ2-7; no definite D call. Sequenced sample: blood. The CDR3 DNA follows: TGTGCCAGCAGCGTAGATGGGGTCTACGAGCAGTACTTC. It yields the protein CASSVDGVYEQYF.